Below, one T cell receptor beta chain is given with its context. Its binding antigen is unknown. Base quality data are lacking; no much larger clone is found one base away. The immunoSEQ Assay, a bias-controlled multiplex PCR, was used to amplify TCRbeta CDR3 regions from genomic DNA. Concerning the study's data processing: The number of nucleated cells in each sample was estimated by amplification of reference gene primers within the assay. To quantify the absolute abundance of each unique TCRbeta CDR3 rearrangement, sequence reads were collapsed and filtered. Productive Simpson clonality was computed per sample as the square root of Simpson's diversity index over productive rearrangements. Entries here come from immuneACCESS through TCRdb and include only in-frame sequences with V and J called. Some clones fail to appear in such tables; in the studies checked, an unresolved V gene covers under half of the shortfall, and the cause of the remainder is unknown. Clonal size and the V and J genes are those of that table, whereas D and trimming came from the DNA. The sample profile shows about 55,000 clones; around 83% of them were found once. The ten largest make up about 2% of the sample.

Each collaborating institution followed its own protocols to collect whole blood in K2EDTA tubes. For TCRbeta analysis, collaborators shipped samples as frozen whole blood, isolated PBMCs, or DNA extracted from either of those sample types. The sample belongs to a study of blood T cell repertoires in COVID-19 (dated by TCRdb to about 2020). About the full investigation: Samples covering the acute and convalescent phases of COVID-19 were provided by collaborators in the United States, Italy and Spain. The material from the prospective study consisted of cDNA or gDNA derived from T cells, B-cell-depleted T cells, or PBMCs. Subjects who had been exposed to COVID-19, were actively infected with it, or had recovered from it provided the deeply sampled blood TCRbeta repertoires that made up the dataset. The repertoires were released in a freely available public database meant as a resource for research on the immune response to SARS-CoV-2. Samples were obtained from the ongoing ImmuneRACE study (first 160 participants) and from over a thousand subjects provided by 6 global collaborators. Sample metadata almost always included a de-identified subject ID, COVID-19 status, age in years and sex. HLA class I and class II types, where available, came from metadata supplied by the sample provider rather than from assay-based typing. The paper as a whole reports these results and caveats: Clinical and demographic metadata were provided uncurated, with the amount varying by source and participant.

Reading from cysteine to phenylalanine, the CDR3 counts 14 amino acids. CDR3 DNA is the only sequence kept; it has 42 bases, read in frame from the first base. CDR1 and CDR2, per the germline V gene, are MGHRA and YSYEKL. At the junction V is shortened by 0 bases and J by 10 bases, with 14 bases in between. Sequenced material: peripheral blood. This receptor chain uses TRBV4-1 and TRBJ2-3; confidence is insufficient to name the D gene. This clonotype originated in an older woman with acute or convalescent COVID-19. The nucleotide sequence is given as TGCGCCAGCAGCCAAGATTCCGGTGGTGTGGCGCAGTATTTT. This encodes CASSQDSGGVAQYF.